The 15 T cell receptor beta chains below were found in one sample sequenced in a study of T cell changes during pregnancy in multiple sclerosis. Sequenced by immunoSEQ multiplex PCR; TCRdb stores in-frame clones only, minus some. The table shows under 45,000 clones, with roughly 95% occurring only once. The sequences come from peripheral blood, collected in the second trimester of pregnancy. Source of these receptors: a female donor with multiple sclerosis, enrolled in a pregnancy study.

The chain recombines TRBV7-2 with TRBJ2-1, with 7 nucleotides matching TRBD2. V shed 5 bases and J 0 bases; nucleotides not matched to a gene: 7. The CDR3 length is 16 residues. CDR1 and CDR2 (germline): SGHTA, FQGNSA. The CDR3 coding sequence is TGTGCCAGCAGCCAAGTCGGGAGGAGCTCCTACAATGAGCAGTTCTTC. Translating gives CASSQVGRSSYNEQFF.

J is TRBJ2-2 and V is TRBV11-2; TRBD1 matches at 9 bases. After removal of 7 bases from V and 3 bases from J, the junction contained 9 bases not matched to a gene. This CDR3 spans 16 amino acids. Germline V CDR1 and CDR2: SGHAT, FQNNGV. CDR3: CASTLLGQGYTGELFF. CDR3 bases: TGTGCCAGCACCCTCCTGGGACAGGGATACACCGGGGAGCTGTTTTTT.

In this sample, this clone turned up once. The chain carries TRBV10-1 and TRBJ1-2; a possible D gene is TRBD1 (6 bases). V lost 4 bases and J 3 bases, leaving 21 bases between the germline ends. CDR1 is WNHNN, CDR2 SYGVQD, per germline (reference sequence). The CDR3 is 17 amino acids. DNA for the CDR3: TGCGCCAGCAGTGGAGAAGGCGGGGGGCGCATCGACTATGGCTACACCTTC. This gives the protein CASSGEGGGRIDYGYTF.

The J gene is TRBJ1-1, the V gene TRBV27, with D hard to call. The germline V and J ends were trimmed by 6 bases and 7 bases, with 21 bases remaining between them. The CDR3 totals 15 residues. CDR1 is MNHEY and CDR2 is SMNVEV in the germline V gene (reference sequence). This chain's CDR3 is CASSYRTTASDEAFF. The CDR3 bases are TGTGCCAGCAGCTATCGTACCACCGCGAGCGATGAAGCTTTCTTT.

This CDR3 reads CASSLGAGTDTQYF. The CDR3 coding sequence is TGCGCCAGCAGCTTGGGAGCGGGCACAGATACGCAGTATTTT. The chain is built from TRBV5-1 and TRBJ2-3, with TRBD2 as a possible D gene (5 bases). The CDR3 runs to 14 residues. CDR1 is SGHRS and CDR2 is YFSETQ in the germline V gene. V lost 0 bases to trimming and J lost 1 base, with 6 bases between them.

The chain has TRBV7-7 and TRBJ2-5, with 8 bases aligning to TRBD1. Germline CDR1 reads SSHAT; CDR2 reads FNYEAQ (reference sequence). This CDR3 is 12 amino acids long. J gave up 4 bases and V 5 bases, and 0 bases lay outside the gene matches. The CDR3 DNA sequence: TGTGCCAGCAGCGACAGGGGAGAGACCCAGTACTTC. Translated, it gives CASSDRGETQYF. Together with reference TRBV7-7 and TRBJ2-5, the CDR3 gives the full variable domain: GAGVSQSPRYKVTKRGQDVTLRCDPISSHATLYWYQQALGQGPEFLTYFNYEAQPDKSGLPSDRFSAERPEGSISTLTIQRTEQRDSAMYRCASSDRGETQYFGPGTRLLVL.

The rearrangement joins TRBV19 to TRBJ1-4, with D perhaps matching TRBD1 (5 bases). The ends were cut back, 7 bases at V and 10 bases at J, with 16 bases in the middle. Per germline, CDR1 LNHDA and CDR2 SQIVND (reference sequence). This CDR3 contains 13 residues. CDR3 nucleotide sequence: TGTGCCAGTACCCAGTTGTCGGGGGGAAAACTGTTTTTT. Translated, it gives CASTQLSGGKLFF.

The CDR3 region is CASSLAGGVYNEQFF. In DNA form, the CDR3 reads TGCGCCAGCAGCTTAGCGGGGGGGGTGTACAATGAGCAGTTCTTC. This chain joins TRBV5-1 and TRBJ2-1; 10 nucleotides match TRBD2. The CDR3 has 15 residues. The ends lost 2 bases at V and 4 bases at J; junction bases unmatched: 3. Germline lookup yields CDR1 SGHRS and CDR2 YFSETQ.

The chain combines TRBV7-2 with TRBJ1-5; D possibly corresponds to TRBD1 (5 bases). Germline lookup yields CDR1 SGHTA and CDR2 FQGNSA. The CDR3 spans 18 residues. V was pared by 1 base and J by 7 bases, with 23 bases between. This CDR3 is CASSLEAGLVLNGQPQHF. The CDR3 region has the DNA TGTGCCAGCAGCTTAGAAGCAGGGTTGGTATTGAACGGACAGCCCCAGCATTTT.

The chain carries TRBV19 and TRBJ1-2; 9 nucleotides line up with TRBD1. The CDR3 is made up of 14 amino acids. Trimming cost V 4 bases and J 8 bases; bases outside gene matches: 8. The germline V gene encodes CDR1 LNHDA and CDR2 SQIVND (reference sequence). CDR3 in DNA: TGTGCCAGTAGTACCAGGACAGGGGAAATCGGCTACACCTTC. It translates to CASSTRTGEIGYTF.

The V and J genes are TRBV4-3 and TRBJ2-1; possible D gene TRBD1, 6 bases. There are 15 residues in the CDR3. Trimming shortened V by 4 bases and J by 13 bases, and 23 bases separated the two germline ends. The germline V gene has CDR1 LGHNA and CDR2 YSLEER. CDR3 DNA: TGCGCCAGCAGCCTAGACTTTAGGCCCCAAGGGACACAGTTCTTC. It yields the protein CASSLDFRPQGTQFF.

The chain recombines TRBV19 with TRBJ1-4; tentative D call: TRBD1 (5 bases). CDR3 length: 15 residues. The V gene lost 6 bases and the J gene lost 5 bases, with 16 bases spanning the gap. CDR1 and CDR2 from the germline V gene are LNHDA and SQIVND (reference sequence). CDR3 amino acids: CASSTGGISNEKLFF. For the CDR3, the DNA is TGTGCCAGTAGCACCGGGGGTATCTCGAATGAAAAACTGTTTTTT.

The chain is built from TRBV5-5 and TRBJ2-7; 7 nucleotides match TRBD2. Germline V CDR1 and CDR2: SGHKS, YYEKEE (reference sequence). V shed 1 base and J 2 bases; nucleotides not matched to a gene: 6. This CDR3 has 15 amino acids. CDR3 in DNA: TGTGCCAGCAGCTTGTCTAGGGAGGGCACCTACGAGCAGTACTTC. Residues: CASSLSREGTYEQYF.

The chain uses TRBV7-9 and TRBJ2-7; 7 bases map to TRBD1. The germline CDR1 and CDR2 sequences are SEHNR and FQNEAQ (reference sequence). V shed 1 base, J shed 2 bases, and the junction held 8 bases outside the gene matches. CDR3 length: 16 amino acids. The CDR3 region has the DNA TGTGCCAGCAGCTTAGGGGGACAGATCTTAACCTACGAGCAGTACTTC. This gives the protein CASSLGGQILTYEQYF.

This clone showed up just a few times. This chain joins TRBV9 and TRBJ1-2; TRBD1 matches at 11 bases. Germline V CDR1 and CDR2: SGDLS, YYNGEE. Unmatched junction bases numbered 11, after V lost 0 bases and J lost 7 bases. The CDR3 is 17 residues long. The CDR3 region has the DNA TGTGCCAGCAGCGTAGGGTCGTCGGGACAGGGGGAAGGTGGCTACACCTTC. Translated, it gives CASSVGSSGQGEGGYTF.